These 20 T cell receptor beta chains share one sample of origin, sequenced in a study of T cells after yellow fever vaccination. Using its own MiXCR run on the 5' RACE reads, TCRdb lists one record per CDR3 protein. The table includes approximately 550,000 distinct CDR3 sequences, about 13% detected once. The sequences come from PBMCs, collected on the day of the yellow fever booster vaccination. These receptors originate from a man aged 25-40 years who received the YFV17D yellow fever vaccine.

This clonotype has a handful of counts. The CDR3 coding sequence is TGTGCCATCAGTGACTACCGGGACGGATCCACAGATACGCAGTATTTT. This encodes CAISDYRDGSTDTQYF. The chain is built from TRBV10-3 and TRBJ2-3; tentatively, D is TRBD1 or TRBD2 (5 bases each). V lost 3 bases to trimming and J lost 2 bases, with 15 bases between them. Germline V gene sequence: CDR1 ENHRY, CDR2 SYGVKD. The CDR3 contains 16 residues.

This clonotype was observed a handful of times. The chain links TRBV5-1 to TRBJ2-1; D is uncertain. V was clipped by 1 base and J by 6 bases, with 8 bases between them. CDR1 is SGHRS, CDR2 YFSETQ, per germline. The CDR3 is made up of 13 amino acids. CDR3 residues: CASSLSPGNEQFF. The DNA for the CDR3 is TGCGCCAGCAGCTTGTCCCCAGGCAATGAGCAGTTCTTC.

There are a few counts of this clonotype. The chain couples TRBV30 to TRBJ2-6, with D possibly TRBD2 on 5 matching bases. The V end was cut by 2 bases, the J end by 4 bases, with 9 bases between. This CDR3 is 14 amino acids long. Germline loops: CDR1 GTSNPN, CDR2 SVGIG (reference sequence). The CDR3 loop is CAWSHGGGANVLTF. The CDR3 region has the DNA TGTGCCTGGAGTCACGGAGGAGGGGCCAACGTCCTGACTTTC.

This clonotype was seen many times. The J gene is TRBJ2-5, the V gene TRBV27; 8 bases fit TRBD2. The length of the CDR3 is 13 residues. The V and J ends lost 8 bases and 2 bases, in that order; junction bases with no gene match: 4. CDR1 and CDR2 from the germline V gene are MNHEY and SMNVEV (reference sequence). CDR3 residues: CASREGGQETQYF. For the CDR3, the DNA is TGTGCCAGCCGGGAGGGCGGGCAAGAGACCCAGTACTTC.

This clonotype was seen more than once but under ten times. V is TRBV20-1 and J is TRBJ2-7, with D unresolved. The CDR3 has 13 amino acids. The germline V gene encodes CDR1 DFQATT and CDR2 SNEGSKA (reference sequence). With 1 base removed from V and 5 bases from J, the gap between germline ends came to 12 bases. For the CDR3, the DNA is TGCAGTGCTAGAGGGTCCAGGAACCACGAGCAGTACTTC. This encodes CSARGSRNHEQYF.

This chain uses TRBV29-1 with TRBJ2-5, with TRBD2 as a possible D gene (5 bases). Germline lookup yields CDR1 SQVTM and CDR2 ANQGSEA. V lost 4 bases and J lost 5, with 11 bases in between. The CDR3 has 12 amino acids. The DNA of the CDR3 is TGCAGCGTTGGAAGTAGCGCTGAGACCCAGTACTTC. It translates to CSVGSSAETQYF.

The rearrangement links TRBV11-2 to TRBJ2-1; TRBD2 aligns across 10 bases. Germline V lookup: CDR1 SGHAT, CDR2 FQNNGV. CDR3 length equals 20 residues. J lost 6 bases, V lost 1 base, and 18 bases had no gene match. This chain's CDR3 is CASSLVPVGSAGGPSNEQFF. CDR3 DNA sequence: TGTGCCAGCAGCTTAGTCCCGGTCGGATCAGCGGGAGGGCCCAGCAATGAGCAGTTCTTC.

This clonotype was seen a handful of times. This chain's CDR3 is CASSSPGVRTEAFF. CDR3 bases: TGTGCCAGCAGTTCCCCTGGCGTCAGAACTGAAGCTTTCTTT. V gene TRBV27 combines with J gene TRBJ1-1; D is ambiguous. The V end lost 4 bases, the J end lost 5 bases, and 14 bases lay between the germline ends. The CDR3 is made up of 14 amino acids. CDR1 is MNHEY, CDR2 SMNVEV, per germline (reference sequence).

The chain carries TRBV3-1 and TRBJ2-3; 7 bases fit TRBD2. V gave up 8 bases and J gave up 7 bases; unmatched junction bases: 15. CDR1 is LGHDT and CDR2 is YNNKEL in the germline V gene (reference sequence). This CDR3 is built from 15 residues. The CDR3 sequence: CASSPTAGASYTQYF. CDR3 DNA sequence: TGTGCCAGCTCTCCGACGGCGGGAGCATCCTATACGCAGTATTTT.

The V call is TRBV5-1, the J call TRBJ2-7, with TRBD2 matching over 9 bases. This CDR3 has 16 amino acids. Germline CDR1 reads SGHRS; CDR2 reads YFSETQ. V lost 4 bases, J lost 4 bases, and 12 bases stayed unmatched. The CDR3 sequence: CASSPLAGAVIYEQYF. CDR3 in DNA: TGCGCCAGCAGCCCATTAGCGGGAGCGGTGATATACGAGCAGTACTTC.

This clonotype was seen a few times. The V call is TRBV12-3 or TRBV12-4, the J call TRBJ2-1; 9 bases line up with TRBD1. V was clipped by 8 bases and J by 8 bases; unmatched bases: 10. The CDR3 runs to 14 residues. CDR3 region: CASRDRVFRDEQFF. Here the CDR3 DNA reads TGTGCCAGCCGGGACAGGGTATTTCGGGATGAGCAGTTCTTC.

The chain couples TRBV10-3 to TRBJ2-5, with 7 bases lining up with TRBD1. Unmatched junction bases numbered 3, after V lost 6 bases and J lost 2 bases. This CDR3 region has 13 residues. Germline V gene lookup returns CDR1 ENHRY and CDR2 SYGVKD. CDR3 sequence reads: CAIRPGQQETQYF. The CDR3 nucleotides are TGTGCCATCAGACCGGGACAGCAAGAGACCCAGTACTTC.

This clonotype was recorded a few times. This chain connects TRBV24-1 to TRBJ2-3; 10 bases are shared with TRBD2. The V gene end was trimmed by 0 bases and the J gene end by 6 bases; junction bases not matched to a gene: 2. This CDR3 is 15 amino acids long. Looked up from germline, CDR1 is KGHDR and CDR2 is SFDVKD. CDR3 sequence: CATSDLLAGDDTQYF. The CDR3 coding sequence is TGTGCCACCAGTGATTTGCTAGCGGGAGACGATACGCAGTATTTT.

This clonotype was picked up a small number of times. This chain links TRBV19 with TRBJ2-2; D unclear. CDR3 length: 13 residues. The germline V and J ends were trimmed by 3 bases and 6 bases, with 8 bases remaining between them. The germline CDR1 and CDR2 sequences are LNHDA and SQIVND (reference sequence). For the CDR3, the DNA is TGTGCCAGTAGTATGGATTGGTCCGGGGAGCTGTTTTTT. Translated: CASSMDWSGELFF.

This clonotype was counted a few times. CDR3 sequence: CASSLAVGPSTGELFF. The CDR3 DNA follows: TGCGCCAGCAGCTTGGCCGTGGGACCCAGCACCGGGGAGCTGTTTTTT. V is TRBV5-1 and J is TRBJ2-2; possibly TRBD1 or TRBD2 for D (5 bases each). The CDR3 has 16 amino acids. V was clipped by 0 bases and J by 4 bases, with 13 bases between them. Germline V gives CDR1 SGHRS, CDR2 YFSETQ.

This clonotype was counted between two and nine times. The rearrangement links TRBV5-6 to TRBJ2-3; 7 nucleotides agree with TRBD2. CDR1 is SGHDT and CDR2 is YYEEEE in the germline V gene. The CDR3 has 14 residues. V lost 4 bases and J lost 4; bases outside the gene matches: 6. CDR3 in DNA: TGTGCCAGCAGCCTCACTAGCGCCCCAGATACGCAGTATTTT. It translates to CASSLTSAPDTQYF.

This clonotype occurred a few times. The V gene is TRBV2, the J gene TRBJ1-1; D perhaps matches TRBD1 (5 bases). The CDR3 consists of 14 residues. V shed 7 bases and J shed 5 bases, with 17 bases lying between them. Per the germline V gene, CDR1 is SNHLY and CDR2 is FYNNEI. CDR3 DNA sequence: TGTGCCAGCAAGAGACTAGGGGCGGGGACTGAAGCTTTCTTT. It specifies CASKRLGAGTEAFF.

There are a few counts of this clonotype. The chain uses TRBV24-1 and TRBJ2-5; D is undetermined. V lost 0 bases to trimming and J lost 2 bases, with 12 bases between them. Germline CDR1 is KGHDR and CDR2 is SFDVKD. The CDR3 runs 16 residues. The chain's CDR3 is CATSDLKFAGQETQYF. As DNA, the CDR3 is TGTGCCACCAGTGATTTGAAGTTTGCTGGGCAAGAGACCCAGTACTTC.

This clonotype was seen at least ten times. CDR3 sequence reads: CASSLNSPLHF. In DNA form, the CDR3 reads TGTGCCAGCAGCCTGAATTCACCCCTCCACTTT. This rearrangement joins TRBV7-2 to TRBJ1-6; D ambiguous. The CDR3 is made up of 11 amino acids. V lost 5 bases and J lost 7, with 3 bases in between. Per germline, CDR1 SGHTA and CDR2 FQGNSA.

The chain uses TRBV7-2 and TRBJ2-1; no clear D gene. The length of the CDR3 is 15 residues. Germline CDR1 SGHTA, CDR2 FQGNSA. V lost 3 bases and J lost 7, with 16 bases in between. CDR3 protein: CASSFELNPSNEQFF. Here the CDR3 DNA reads TGTGCCAGCAGCTTCGAACTCAACCCGAGTAATGAGCAGTTCTTC.